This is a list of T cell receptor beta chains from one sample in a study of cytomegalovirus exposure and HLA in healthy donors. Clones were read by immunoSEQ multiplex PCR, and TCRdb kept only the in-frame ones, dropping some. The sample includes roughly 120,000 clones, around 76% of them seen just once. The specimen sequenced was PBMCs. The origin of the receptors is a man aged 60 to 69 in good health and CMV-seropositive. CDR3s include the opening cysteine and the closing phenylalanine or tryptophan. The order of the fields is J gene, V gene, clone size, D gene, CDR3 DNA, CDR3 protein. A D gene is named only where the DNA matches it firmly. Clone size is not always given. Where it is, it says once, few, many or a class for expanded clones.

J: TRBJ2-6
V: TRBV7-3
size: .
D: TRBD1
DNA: TGTGCCAGCAGCTTAGTATTGGGACAGGGGGCTAGTTCCGGGGCCAACGTCCTGACTTTC
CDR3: CASSLVLGQGASSGANVLTF

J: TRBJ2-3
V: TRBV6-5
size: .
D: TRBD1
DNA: TGTGCCAGCAGTTCTGGGGGACAGGGTCGGAAGCAGTATTTT
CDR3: CASSSGGQGRKQYF

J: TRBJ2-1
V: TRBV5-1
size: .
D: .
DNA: TGCGCCAGCAGCTTGGCCCCCCTAAATGAGCAGTTCTTC
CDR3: CASSLAPLNEQFF

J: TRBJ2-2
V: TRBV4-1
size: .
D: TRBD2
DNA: TGCGCCAGCAGCCAAGTTTCATTTAGCGGGAGGGCCGCCGGGGAGCTGTTTTTT
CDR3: CASSQVSFSGRAAGELFF

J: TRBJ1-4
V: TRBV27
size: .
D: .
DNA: TGTGCCAGCAGTTTAAAAAGGGGGAGATCTAATGAAAAACTGTTTTTT
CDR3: CASSLKRGRSNEKLFF

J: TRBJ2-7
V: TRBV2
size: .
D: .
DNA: TGTGCCAGCAGTGAGGAGGGAATGTCCTACGAGCAGTACTTC
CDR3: CASSEEGMSYEQYF

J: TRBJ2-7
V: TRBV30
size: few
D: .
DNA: TGTGCCTGGAGTTCCACAGGGTTTACGGAGCAGTACTTC
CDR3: CAWSSTGFTEQYF

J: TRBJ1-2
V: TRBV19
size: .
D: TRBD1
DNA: TGTGCCAGCGTCACGGACAGGGTTGGCTACACCTTC
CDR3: CASVTDRVGYTF

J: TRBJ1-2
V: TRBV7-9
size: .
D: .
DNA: TGTGCCAGCAGCCAATCCGGGTATGGCTACACCTTC
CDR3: CASSQSGYGYTF

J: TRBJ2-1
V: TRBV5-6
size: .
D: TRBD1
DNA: TGTGCCAGCAGCCATGACAGGGGCTCCTACAATGAGCAGTTCTTC
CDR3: CASSHDRGSYNEQFF

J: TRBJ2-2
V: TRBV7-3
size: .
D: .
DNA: TGTGCCAGCAGCTTACAGGGCTCCGGGGAGCTGTTTTTT
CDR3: CASSLQGSGELFF

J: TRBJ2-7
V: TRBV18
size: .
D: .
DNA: TGTGCCAGCTCACGGGCTAGCAATCTAGACGAGCAGTACTTC
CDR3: CASSRASNLDEQYF

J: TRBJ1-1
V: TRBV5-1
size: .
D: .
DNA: TGCGCCAGCAGCTCGGAGGGTAGGAGGGAGGCTTTCTTT
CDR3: CASSSEGRREAFF

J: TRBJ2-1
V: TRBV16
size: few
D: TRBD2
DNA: TGTGCCAGCAGCCAAACGCGGGGGGGCAATGAGCAGTTCTTC
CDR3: CASSQTRGGNEQFF

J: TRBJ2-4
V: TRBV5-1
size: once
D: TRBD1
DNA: TGCGCCAGCAGCCCGGGACAGGGGGCTGAGATAGCCAAAAACATTCAGTACTTC
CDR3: CASSPGQGAEIAKNIQYF